The 27 T cell receptor beta chains given below trace back to one sample, sequenced in a study of cytomegalovirus exposure and HLA in healthy donors. The study ran its PCR with 60 Vbeta and 13 Jbeta primers. Clones were read by immunoSEQ multiplex PCR, and TCRdb kept only the in-frame ones, dropping some. Seen here are around 150,000 clones, around 80% observed once, and the top ten hold over 1.1%. The sample taken for sequencing was PBMCs. These receptors were taken from a man in his late teens or twenties in good health and CMV-seronegative.

V usage is TRBV4-3 and J usage is TRBJ2-3; possibly TRBD2 for D (6 bases). Trimming removed 5 bases at V and 4 bases at J, with 10 bases between. The CDR3 spans 13 residues. The germline V gene has CDR1 LGHNA and CDR2 YSLEER. CDR3 protein: CASSRWGADTQYF. The CDR3 nucleotides read TGCGCCAGCAGCAGGTGGGGGGCAGATACGCAGTATTTT.

The chain couples TRBV11-2 to TRBJ1-2, with D tentatively TRBD1 (5 bases). Germline values: CDR1 SGHAT, CDR2 FQNNGV. This CDR3 comprises 16 residues. The V end was cut by 4 bases, the J end by 1 base, with 16 bases between. This CDR3 reads CASSSPRSTVNYGYTF. CDR3 in DNA: TGTGCCAGCAGCTCGCCGAGGTCGACAGTTAACTATGGCTACACCTTC.

The chain joins TRBV27 to TRBJ1-1; the match to TRBD1 covers 7 bases. Trimming took 5 bases from V and 1 from J; bases not matched to a gene: 7. The CDR3 runs 15 residues. The germline CDR1 and CDR2 sequences are MNHEY and SMNVEV (reference sequence). The CDR3 loop is CASSTQTGRNTEAFF. CDR3 in DNA: TGTGCCAGCAGTACCCAGACAGGGAGGAACACTGAAGCTTTCTTT.

This clone was detected a few times. The genes are TRBV28 and TRBJ2-3; 7 nucleotides align to TRBD2. The CDR3 sequence is 16 residues long. J lost 5 bases, V lost 7 bases, and 15 bases had no gene match. The germline CDR1 and CDR2 sequences are MDHEN and SYDVKM. The CDR3 reads CASNTGGEGGGDTQYF. CDR3 nucleotide sequence: TGTGCCAGCAATACTGGCGGGGAGGGCGGCGGAGATACGCAGTATTTT.

CDR3 in amino acids: CASSLNYITGEQFF. The DNA for the CDR3 is TGTGCCAGCAGTTTAAACTACATCACGGGTGAGCAGTTCTTC. The chain carries TRBV27 and TRBJ2-1; no definite D call. CDR3 length equals 14 residues. Trimming took 2 bases from V and 9 from J, leaving 14 bases between them. CDR1 and CDR2 (germline): MNHEY, SMNVEV (reference sequence).

In DNA form, the CDR3 reads TGTGCCAGCAGTGACTCGTGGTTCGGCTATGGCTACACCTTC. It encodes CASSDSWFGYGYTF. The chain employs TRBV6-4 and TRBJ1-2; the D is unclear. In germline, CDR1 is MRHNA, CDR2 SNTAGT. The V end lost 0 bases, the J end lost 4 bases, and 9 bases lay between the germline ends. CDR3 length: 14 amino acids.

This clone was observed a handful of times. The V gene is TRBV4-1, the J gene TRBJ2-4; 8 bases map to TRBD2. V was pared by 1 base and J by 0 bases, with 11 bases of the junction left unmatched. Germline loops: CDR1 MGHRA, CDR2 YSYEKL. The CDR3 contains 19 residues. The CDR3 coding sequence is TGCGCCAGCAGCCAAGTGTCCGGCGGGAGGTACCTAGCCAAAAACATTCAGTACTTC. Amino acid sequence: CASSQVSGGRYLAKNIQYF.

The V and J genes are TRBV6-5 and TRBJ1-1; D call uncertain. Trimming took off 2 bases at V and 1 base at J, with 8 bases between the two ends. Germline loops: CDR1 MNHEY, CDR2 SVGAGI. The CDR3 spans 14 residues. The DNA for the CDR3 is TGTGCCAGCAGTTACGGTGCAGGGAACACTGAAGCTTTCTTT. Translated: CASSYGAGNTEAFF.

The chain is built from TRBV11-2 and TRBJ2-5; the D gene is possibly TRBD2 (6 bases). The CDR3 runs to 14 residues. V was trimmed by 6 bases and J by 5 bases, leaving 16 bases between them. Per the germline V gene, CDR1 is SGHAT and CDR2 is FQNNGV. In nucleotides, the CDR3 is TGTGCCAGCAGTCTCAGGTGGGACTCGGAGACCCAGTACTTC. Amino acid sequence: CASSLRWDSETQYF.

The chain has TRBV2 and TRBJ2-7; possibly TRBD2 for D (6 bases). Germline V CDR1 and CDR2: SNHLY, FYNNEI. Trimming left V 8 bases short and J 5 bases short, with 13 bases between. This CDR3 has 12 amino acids. CDR3 coding DNA: TGTGCCAGCGGGGGGTCAGCCGACGAGCAGTACTTC. It codes for CASGGSADEQYF.

The rearrangement links TRBV11-2 to TRBJ2-5; 11 bases line up with TRBD2. The germline V gene has CDR1 SGHAT and CDR2 FQNNGV. The CDR3 has 15 residues. J gave up 2 bases and V 1 base, and 0 bases lay outside the gene matches. The CDR3 spells CASSLGTSGQETQYF. For the CDR3, the DNA is TGTGCCAGCAGCTTAGGGACTAGCGGGCAAGAGACCCAGTACTTC.

V and J are TRBV18 and TRBJ1-3, with D maybe TRBD1 (6 bases). V lost 3 bases and J 2 bases, leaving 14 bases between the germline ends. The germline V gene encodes CDR1 KGHSH and CDR2 LQKENI. This CDR3 is built from 16 residues. CDR3 in DNA: TGTGCCAGCTCACCGACGGGAGGGACAACTGGAAACACCATATATTTT. It specifies CASSPTGGTTGNTIYF.

The chain carries TRBV11-2 and TRBJ2-7; D is unclear. CDR3 length: 12 residues. Germline lookup yields CDR1 SGHAT and CDR2 FQNNGV. V was trimmed by 5 bases and J by 12 bases, leaving 17 bases between them. CDR3: CASSPLAGSGYF. The CDR3 nucleotides are TGTGCCAGCAGCCCCCTGGCCGGCTCGGGGTACTTC.

This clone has just a few counts. The gene calls are TRBV5-6 and TRBJ2-7; D ambiguous. In germline, CDR1 is SGHDT, CDR2 YYEEEE. The V end lost 0 bases, the J end lost 1 base, and 8 bases lay between the germline ends. The CDR3 covers 14 residues. CDR3 sequence: CASSLGGQSYEQYF. The CDR3 DNA reads as TGTGCCAGCAGCTTGGGTGGGCAGTCCTACGAGCAGTACTTC.

V gene TRBV7-9 combines with J gene TRBJ1-2, with 10 nucleotides matching TRBD1. The CDR3 has 17 amino acids. V lost 4 bases and J lost 1; bases outside the gene matches: 9. Germline V gene sequence: CDR1 SEHNR, CDR2 FQNEAQ (reference sequence). CDR3 nucleotides: TGTGCCAGCAGCTCCCAGGGACAGGGGATTTATAACTATGGCTACACCTTC. Its translation: CASSSQGQGIYNYGYTF.

V and J are TRBV30 and TRBJ1-3; D gene uncertain. V lost 2 bases and J lost 4, with 6 bases in between. The CDR3 has 12 residues. Germline V gene lookup returns CDR1 GTSNPN and CDR2 SVGIG (reference sequence). In DNA form, the CDR3 reads TGTGCCTGGAGTCCCAGGGGAAACACCATATATTTT. It translates to CAWSPRGNTIYF.

The chain recombines TRBV21-1 with TRBJ1-5; the table calls TRBD1, which could not be checked here. TRBV21-1 is assigned pseudogene status. This CDR3 spans 17 amino acids. CDR3 in DNA: TGTGCCAGCAGCAAATTTGACGGCAGGGGGTACAATCAGCCCCAGCATTTT. Its translation is CASSKFDGRGYNQPQHF.

This clone occurred once. The J gene is TRBJ2-7, the V gene TRBV10-1; 8 bases fit TRBD2. Trimming removed 4 bases from V and 4 bases from J; junction bases left unmatched: 12. Germline V gene sequence: CDR1 WNHNN, CDR2 SYGVQD (reference sequence). The CDR3 consists of 16 residues. The CDR3 DNA follows: TGCGCCAGCAGTGCAAGCGGGGGCTCAATCCCGTACGAGCAGTACTTC. This sequence encodes CASSASGGSIPYEQYF.

The chain joins TRBV19 to TRBJ2-3; the match to TRBD1 covers 9 bases. This CDR3 comprises 16 residues. CDR1 LNHDA and CDR2 SQIVND come from the germline V gene (reference sequence). V gave up 9 bases and J gave up 8 bases; unmatched junction bases: 18. CDR3 sequence (DNA): TGTGCCAGCAGGCCCTCGGGGGACAGGGTAGGGGGTACGCAGTATTTT. As protein: CASRPSGDRVGGTQYF.

The rearrangement links TRBV11-2 to TRBJ1-1; D is undetermined. Trimming removed 1 base at V and 1 base at J, with 4 bases between. There are 13 residues in the CDR3. The V gene's germline CDR1 is SGHAT and CDR2 FQNNGV. In DNA form, the CDR3 reads TGTGCCAGCAGCTTAGCCTGGAACACTGAAGCTTTCTTT. It encodes CASSLAWNTEAFF. The full variable domain, in which reference TRBV11-2 and TRBJ1-1 provide the parts outside the CDR3, is EAGVAQSPRYKIIEKRQSVAFWCNPISGHATLYWYQQILGQGPKLLIQFQNNGVVDDSQLPKDRFSAERLKGVDSTLKIQPAKLEDSAVYLCASSLAWNTEAFFGQGTRLTVV.

The chain combines TRBV29-1 with TRBJ2-3, with a weak D call TRBD2 (6 bases). V was clipped by 7 bases and J by 0 bases, with 11 bases between them. The CDR3 is 13 residues long. CDR1 and CDR2 (germline): SQVTM, ANQGSEA. CDR3 in amino acids: CSAEEGSTDTQYF. In DNA, the CDR3 is TGCAGCGCCGAGGAGGGTAGCACAGATACGCAGTATTTT.

The chain links TRBV4-3 to TRBJ2-3; 7 bases match TRBD2. Germline-derived CDR1 and CDR2 are LGHNA and YSLEER. The junction had 8 bases not matched to a gene; V was cut back by 0 bases and J by 5 bases. CDR3 length equals 16 residues. For the CDR3, the DNA is TGCGCCAGCAGCCAAGAACCTGGCTGGGGGGGAGATACGCAGTATTTT. Translating it yields CASSQEPGWGGDTQYF.

The chain couples TRBV11-2 to TRBJ2-7; tentatively, D is TRBD1 (6 bases). Germline V gene data show CDR1 as SGHAT and CDR2 as FQNNGV. Trimming took off 4 bases at V and 3 bases at J, with 13 bases between the two ends. This CDR3 spans 14 amino acids. The CDR3 here is CASSSTYRVYEQYF. In DNA form, the CDR3 reads TGTGCCAGCAGCTCTACTTACAGGGTCTACGAGCAGTACTTC.

The chain carries TRBV25-1 and TRBJ2-7; 10 nucleotides agree with TRBD2. This CDR3 is 14 amino acids long. Germline CDR1 and CDR2: MGHDK and SYGVNS. The junction had 5 bases not matched to a gene; V was cut back by 4 bases and J by 5 bases. The CDR3 DNA is TGTGCCAGCAGTGCCTCCGGGACTAGCGACGAGCAGTACTTC. It encodes CASSASGTSDEQYF.

The V gene is TRBV5-1, the J gene TRBJ2-7; no clear D. The CDR3 runs to 11 residues. V dropped 3 bases and J dropped 1 base, with 2 bases sitting between them. In germline, CDR1 is SGHRS, CDR2 YFSETQ. CDR3 protein: CASSSSYEQYF. Written as DNA, the CDR3 is TGCGCCAGCAGCTCGTCCTACGAGCAGTACTTC.

V and J are TRBV5-6 and TRBJ1-5, with D tentatively TRBD1 (5 bases). The germline CDR1 and CDR2 sequences are SGHDT and YYEEEE. This CDR3 spans 16 amino acids. V lost 3 bases to trimming and J lost 1 base, with 14 bases between them. CDR3 DNA: TGTGCCAGCAGCTGTAGGGGCGCCGAGAGCAATCAGCCCCAGCATTTT. Its protein is CASSCRGAESNQPQHF.

CDR3 coding DNA: TGTGCCAGCAGCCCGGGGACTAGCGGGAAGAGCTCAGATACGCAGTATTTT. The encoded protein is CASSPGTSGKSSDTQYF. V is TRBV7-2 and J is TRBJ2-3, with 13 bases aligning to TRBD2. This CDR3 is 17 amino acids long. Trimming at V came to 5 bases and at J to 4 bases, leaving 9 bases not matched to a gene. Germline CDR1 SGHTA, CDR2 FQGNSA.